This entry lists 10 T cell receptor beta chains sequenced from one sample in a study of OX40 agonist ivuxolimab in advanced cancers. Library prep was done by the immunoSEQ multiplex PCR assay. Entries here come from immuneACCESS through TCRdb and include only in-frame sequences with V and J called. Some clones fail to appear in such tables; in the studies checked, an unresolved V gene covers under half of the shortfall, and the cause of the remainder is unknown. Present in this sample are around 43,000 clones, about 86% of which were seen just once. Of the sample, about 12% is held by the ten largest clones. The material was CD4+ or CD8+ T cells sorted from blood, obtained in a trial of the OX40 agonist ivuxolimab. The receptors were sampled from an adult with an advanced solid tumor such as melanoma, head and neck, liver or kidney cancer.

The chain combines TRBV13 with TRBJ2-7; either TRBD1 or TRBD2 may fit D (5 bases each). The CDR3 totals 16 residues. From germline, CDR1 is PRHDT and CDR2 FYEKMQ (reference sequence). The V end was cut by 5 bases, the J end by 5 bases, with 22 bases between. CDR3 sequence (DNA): TGTGCCAGCAGCCCCGGGACCCAGGCGGGTTACCACGAGCAGTACTTC. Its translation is CASSPGTQAGYHEQYF.

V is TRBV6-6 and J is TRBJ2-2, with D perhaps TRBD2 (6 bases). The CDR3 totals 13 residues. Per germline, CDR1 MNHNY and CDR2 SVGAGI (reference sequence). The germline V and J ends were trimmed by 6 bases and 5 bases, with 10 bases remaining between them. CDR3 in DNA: TGTGCCAGCAGACCTAGCGAGACCGGGGAGCTGTTTTTT. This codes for CASRPSETGELFF.

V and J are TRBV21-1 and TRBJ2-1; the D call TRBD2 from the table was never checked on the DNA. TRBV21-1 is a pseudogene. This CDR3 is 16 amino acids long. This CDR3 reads CASSSGVAPSRNEQFF. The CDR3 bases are TGTGCCAGCAGTTCGGGAGTGGCCCCCTCTAGGAATGAGCAGTTCTTC.

For the CDR3, the DNA is TGTGCCAGCAGCAGCCGGGACAGGGGGCTTAGGAATGAGCAGTTCTTC. It codes for CASSSRDRGLRNEQFF. The chain uses TRBV11-2 and TRBJ2-1; TRBD1 agrees at 12 bases. The CDR3 is 16 residues long. CDR1 SGHAT and CDR2 FQNNGV come from the germline V gene. The V gene end was trimmed by 5 bases and the J gene end by 7 bases; junction bases not matched to a gene: 9.

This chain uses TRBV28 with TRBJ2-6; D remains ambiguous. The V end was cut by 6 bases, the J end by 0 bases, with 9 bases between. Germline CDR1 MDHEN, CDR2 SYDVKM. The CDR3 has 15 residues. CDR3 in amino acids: CASSLPRSGANVLTF. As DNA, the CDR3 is TGTGCCAGCAGCTTACCCCGCTCTGGGGCCAACGTCCTGACTTTC.

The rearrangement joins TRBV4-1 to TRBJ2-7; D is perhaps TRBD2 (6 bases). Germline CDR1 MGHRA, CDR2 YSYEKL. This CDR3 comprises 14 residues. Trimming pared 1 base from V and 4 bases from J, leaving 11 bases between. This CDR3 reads CASSQVRGGYEQYF. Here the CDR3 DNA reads TGCGCCAGCAGCCAAGTCCGTGGGGGGTACGAGCAGTACTTC.

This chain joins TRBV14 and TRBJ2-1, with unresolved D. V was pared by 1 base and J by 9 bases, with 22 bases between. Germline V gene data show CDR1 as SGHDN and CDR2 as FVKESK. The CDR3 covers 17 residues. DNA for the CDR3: TGTGCCAGCAGCCAAGGGTCCGGGCGCAGCCTAGAACTTGAGCAGTTCTTC. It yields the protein CASSQGSGRSLELEQFF.

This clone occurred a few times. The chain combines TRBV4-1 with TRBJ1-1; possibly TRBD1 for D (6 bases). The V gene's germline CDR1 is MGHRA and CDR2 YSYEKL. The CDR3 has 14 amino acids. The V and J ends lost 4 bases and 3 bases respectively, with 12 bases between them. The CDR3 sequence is CASSRVAGDTEAFF. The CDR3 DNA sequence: TGCGCCAGCAGCCGAGTTGCAGGGGACACTGAAGCTTTCTTT.

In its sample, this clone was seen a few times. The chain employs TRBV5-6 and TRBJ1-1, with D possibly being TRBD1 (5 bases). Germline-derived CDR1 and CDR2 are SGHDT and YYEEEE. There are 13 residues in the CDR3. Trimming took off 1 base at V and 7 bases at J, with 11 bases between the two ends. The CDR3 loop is CASSLSRAVEAFF. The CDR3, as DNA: TGTGCCAGCAGCTTGAGCAGGGCCGTTGAAGCTTTCTTT.

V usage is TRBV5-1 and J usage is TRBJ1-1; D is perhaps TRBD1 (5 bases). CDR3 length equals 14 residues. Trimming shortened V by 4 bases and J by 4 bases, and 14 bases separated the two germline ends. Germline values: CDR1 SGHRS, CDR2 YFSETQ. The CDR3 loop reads CASSHGGSFTEAFF. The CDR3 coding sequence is TGCGCCAGCAGCCACGGGGGGTCTTTCACTGAAGCTTTCTTT.